Each of the 21 T cell receptor beta chains below was sequenced from the same sample in a study of cytomegalovirus exposure and HLA in healthy donors. 60 Vbeta and 13 Jbeta primers were used in PCR. Repertoires were generated with immunoSEQ multiplex PCR, while TCRdb's copy carries only in-frame clones and drops some. This table holds 120,000 to 150,000 clones. The specimen sequenced was PBMCs. The receptor source for this set is a woman aged 18-35 years in good health and CMV-seronegative.

The CDR3 is CASSSGTTHSYEQYV. In DNA form, the CDR3 reads TGTGCCAGCAGCTCCGGGACTACCCACTCCTACGAGCAGTACGTC. The rearrangement uses TRBV7-9 and TRBJ2-7; 7 bases line up with TRBD2. CDR1 and CDR2 from the germline V gene are SEHNR and FQNEAQ (reference sequence). The CDR3 consists of 15 residues. With V trimmed by 4 bases and J by 0 bases, 6 bases remained unmatched.

The rearrangement links TRBV6-5 to TRBJ2-2; 7 bases are a match to TRBD2. CDR3 length: 16 residues. In germline, CDR1 is MNHEY, CDR2 SVGAGI. V was clipped by 2 bases and J by 0 bases; unmatched bases: 3. Here the CDR3 reads CASSYAGEPNTGELFF. The CDR3 region has the DNA TGTGCCAGCAGTTACGCGGGGGAACCGAACACCGGGGAGCTGTTTTTT.

V is TRBV19 and J is TRBJ1-5, with D unclear. CDR3 length equals 14 residues. CDR1 is LNHDA, CDR2 SQIVND, per germline (reference sequence). The V gene lost 7 bases and the J gene lost 1 base, with 11 bases spanning the gap. The CDR3 loop reads CASTVHLSNQPQHF. In nucleotides, the CDR3 is TGTGCCAGTACAGTCCATCTCAGCAATCAGCCCCAGCATTTT.

The V gene is TRBV7-3, the J gene TRBJ1-4; D not certain. This CDR3 is built from 13 residues. Germline-derived CDR1 and CDR2 are SGHTA and FQGTGA. V was trimmed by 5 bases and J by 7 bases, leaving 11 bases between them. The CDR3 DNA reads TGTGCCAGCAGCCCCGGGATCGGTGAAAAACTGTTTTTT. Protein: CASSPGIGEKLFF.

The chain links TRBV7-9 to TRBJ1-2; D may be TRBD1 (6 bases). The CDR3 length is 13 residues. Germline V gives CDR1 SEHNR, CDR2 FQNEAQ (reference sequence). Trimming left V 7 bases short and J 4 bases short, with 13 bases between. DNA for the CDR3: TGTGCCAGCAATCCAGACAGGTTCTATGGCTACACCTTC. It yields the protein CASNPDRFYGYTF.

J is TRBJ2-5 and V is TRBV29-1; TRBD2 agrees at 8 bases. The CDR3 runs to 12 residues. Trimming removed 6 bases from V and 2 bases from J; junction bases left unmatched: 2. Germline assignment: CDR1 SQVTM and CDR2 ANQGSEA. CDR3 DNA: TGCAGCGTCACTAGCGGACAAGAGACCCAGTACTTC. This codes for CSVTSGQETQYF.

The chain links TRBV6-5 to TRBJ2-3; TRBD2 agrees at 7 bases. The CDR3 contains 14 residues. V was clipped by 2 bases and J by 5 bases; unmatched bases: 4. The germline V gene has CDR1 MNHEY and CDR2 SVGAGI. The CDR3 DNA follows: TGTGCCAGCAGTTACGGGGGGGGAATAGATACGCAGTATTTT. This translates into CASSYGGGIDTQYF.

The CDR3 nucleotides are TGTGCCAGCAGCTTACAGGGTGGTGGCAAAAACATTCAGTACTTC. As protein: CASSLQGGGKNIQYF. This chain uses TRBV5-8 with TRBJ2-4, with D perhaps TRBD1 (6 bases). Germline V CDR1 and CDR2: SGHTS, YDEGEE. V lost 2 bases and J 3 bases, leaving 12 bases between the germline ends. The CDR3 length is 15 residues. The full variable domain, completed using reference TRBV5-8 and TRBJ2-4, is EAGVTQSPTHLIKTRGQQATLRCSPISGHTSVYWYQQALGLGLQFLLWYDEGEERNRGNFPPRFSGRQFPNYSSELNVNALELEDSALYLCASSLQGGGKNIQYFGAGTRLSVL.

The chain links TRBV21-1 to TRBJ2-7; the table's D gene call, TRBD2, was not cross checked with the DNA. TRBV21-1 is an annotated pseudogene. The CDR3 covers 11 residues. CDR3: CASSALARGYV. As DNA, the CDR3 is TGTGCCAGCAGCGCACTAGCGCGAGGGTACGTC.

The DNA for the CDR3 is TGTGCCAGCAGCCAAGGCGACAGATTCTCCTACGAGCAGTACTTC. It yields the protein CASSQGDRFSYEQYF. The chain has TRBV4-2 and TRBJ2-7; TRBD1 is a possible D gene (5 bases). The CDR3 runs 15 residues. Germline CDR1 and CDR2: LGHNA and YNFKEQ. V gave up 1 base and J gave up 0 bases, with 10 bases separating them.

This sequence joins TRBV5-1 and TRBJ1-1; the D gene is possibly TRBD1 (5 bases). With 4 bases removed from V and 5 bases from J, the gap between germline ends came to 12 bases. The CDR3 has 13 amino acids. Germline V lookup: CDR1 SGHRS, CDR2 YFSETQ. CDR3 residues: CASSESGWTEAFF. The CDR3 region has the DNA TGCGCCAGCAGCGAATCAGGGTGGACTGAAGCTTTCTTT. The full variable domain, rest sourced from reference TRBV5-1 and TRBJ1-1, is KAGVTQTPRYLIKTRGQQVTLSCSPISGHRSVSWYQQTPGQGLQFLFEYFSETQRNKGNFPGRFSGRQFSNSRSEMNVSTLELGDSALYLCASSESGWTEAFFGQGTRLTVV.

The chain carries TRBV19 and TRBJ2-1, with TRBD2 as a possible D gene (6 bases). CDR1 and CDR2 from the germline V gene are LNHDA and SQIVND (reference sequence). The CDR3 loop spans 14 amino acids. The V end lost 3 bases, the J end lost 5 bases, and 11 bases lay between the germline ends. CDR3 DNA sequence: TGTGCCAGTAGTATGGGCGGGGTCCACAATGAGCAGTTCTTC. Its protein product is CASSMGGVHNEQFF. Filled out from reference TRBV19 and TRBJ2-1, the complete variable domain reads DGGITQSPKYLFRKEGQNVTLSCEQNLNHDAMYWYRQDPGQGLRLIYYSQIVNDFQKGDIAEGYSVSREKKESFPLTVTSAQKNPTAFYLCASSMGGVHNEQFFGPGTRLTVL.

For this clone: Within the sample, other DNA sequences also encode this same CDR3. V is TRBV10-3 and J is TRBJ2-2; 8 bases agree with TRBD1. Germline CDR1 reads ENHRY; CDR2 reads SYGVKD. The V gene end was trimmed by 6 bases and the J gene end by 4 bases; junction bases not matched to a gene: 7. CDR3 length: 15 residues. This chain's CDR3 is CAIRDQGARTGELFF. The CDR3 DNA reads as TGTGCCATCAGGGATCAGGGGGCGCGCACCGGGGAGCTGTTTTTT.

The chain carries TRBV5-1 and TRBJ2-7; 7 nucleotides line up with TRBD2. The CDR3 length is 15 residues. CDR1 and CDR2 (germline): SGHRS, YFSETQ. V lost 3 bases, J lost 3 bases, and 9 bases stayed unmatched. This chain's CDR3 is CASSWASGTGYEQYV. CDR3 sequence (DNA): TGCGCCAGCAGCTGGGCTAGCGGCACCGGCTACGAGCAGTACGTC.

The chain recombines TRBV10-1 with TRBJ2-6; no clear D. Germline CDR1 and CDR2: WNHNN and SYGVQD (reference sequence). The CDR3 contains 16 residues. V was pared by 6 bases and J by 3 bases, with 15 bases between. The CDR3 spells CASSFEVMDGANVLTF. As DNA, the CDR3 is TGCGCCAGCAGCTTTGAGGTAATGGATGGGGCCAACGTCCTGACTTTC.

V usage is TRBV14 and J usage is TRBJ2-1, with D perhaps TRBD2 (5 bases). Germline values: CDR1 SGHDN, CDR2 FVKESK. This CDR3 spans 16 amino acids. Trimming pared 1 base from V and 0 bases from J, leaving 10 bases between. The CDR3 nucleotides are TGTGCCAGCAGCCAAGGGGCGGGTCGCTCCTACAATGAGCAGTTCTTC. Its protein is CASSQGAGRSYNEQFF.

This chain connects TRBV7-2 to TRBJ1-3; D gene unclear. The CDR3 is made up of 17 amino acids. The V end lost 3 bases, the J end lost 0 bases, and 15 bases lay between the germline ends. Germline-derived CDR1 and CDR2 are SGHTA and FQGNSA. CDR3 protein: CASSFSEALVSGNTIYF. Written as DNA, the CDR3 is TGTGCCAGCAGCTTCAGCGAAGCCTTAGTCTCTGGAAACACCATATATTTT.

The chain employs TRBV6-6 and TRBJ2-7; 8 nucleotides match TRBD2. CDR1 is MNHNY and CDR2 is SVGAGI in the germline V gene (reference sequence). This CDR3 comprises 14 residues. V was pared by 4 bases and J by 5 bases, with 7 bases of the junction left unmatched. CDR3 in amino acids: CASSSTSVRDEQYV. The CDR3 DNA sequence: TGTGCCAGCAGTTCGACTAGCGTCCGGGACGAGCAGTACGTC.

The chain joins TRBV6-4 to TRBJ2-7; TRBD1 aligns across 7 bases. Germline CDR1 reads MRHNA; CDR2 reads SNTAGT. Trimming removed 4 bases from V and 4 bases from J; junction bases left unmatched: 13. The CDR3 spans 16 residues. CDR3 DNA: TGTGCCAGCAGTGGATATCCAGGGGGTGGGCGGTACGAGCAGTACTTC. Encoded protein: CASSGYPGGGRYEQYF.

Regarding this clone: The same CDR3 arises from other DNA sequences in this sample as well. The chain recombines TRBV9 with TRBJ2-1; 15 bases agree with TRBD2. Germline V gives CDR1 SGDLS, CDR2 YYNGEE. The CDR3 sequence is 15 residues long. Trimming removed 2 bases from V and 6 bases from J; junction bases left unmatched: 0. CDR3 nucleotide sequence: TGTGCCAGCAGCGTGGGACTAGCGGGAGGCAATGAGCAGTTCTTC. As protein: CASSVGLAGGNEQFF. Based on the CDR3 plus reference TRBV9 and TRBJ2-1, the full variable domain is DSGVTQTPKHLITATGQRVTLRCSPRSGDLSVYWYQQSLDQGLQFLIQYYNGEERAKGNILERFSAQQFPDLHSELNLSSLELGDSALYFCASSVGLAGGNEQFFGPGTRLTVL.

The genes are TRBV11-2 and TRBJ2-7; 10 bases match TRBD2. Germline V lookup: CDR1 SGHAT, CDR2 FQNNGV. The CDR3 runs to 18 residues. V dropped 4 bases and J dropped 3; count of bases not matched to a gene: 15. The CDR3 region has the DNA TGTGCCAGCAGCTCCCAAGGTATAGCGGGAGGACGCCTCTACGAGCAGTACTTC. Translation: CASSSQGIAGGRLYEQYF.